A single sample gave rise to the 32 T cell receptor beta chains below, sequenced in a study of PD-1 blockade in classical Hodgkin lymphoma. Each of the patients experienced relapse following autologous stem cell transplantation, and their brentuximab vedotin exposure differed. Only in-frame clones appear in the TCRdb table, and some are missing; sequencing was by immunoSEQ multiplex PCR. The sample records more than 20,000 clones, about nine tenths being singletons. The input for sequencing was peripheral blood mononuclear cells (PBMCs), taken at baseline. The receptors were sampled from a human donor with classical Hodgkin lymphoma.

The chain is built from TRBV25-1 and TRBJ2-1, with 11 bases lining up with TRBD1. The CDR3 spans 18 residues. Germline V gene data show CDR1 as MGHDK and CDR2 as SYGVNS. J lost 3 bases, V lost 4 bases, and 11 bases had no gene match. In nucleotides, the CDR3 is TGTGCCAGCAGTGGGGACCCCGGGACAGGGGGTTACTACAATGAGCAGTTCTTC. Translating it yields CASSGDPGTGGYYNEQFF.

This rearrangement joins TRBV6-6 to TRBJ2-5, with 7 bases identical to TRBD1. After removal of 6 bases from V and 7 bases from J, the junction contained 11 bases not matched to a gene. CDR1 and CDR2 from the germline V gene are MNHNY and SVGAGI (reference sequence). There are 14 residues in the CDR3. DNA for the CDR3: TGTGCCAGCAGGAAGACAGGGCTACTGTCGACCCAGTACTTC. Protein product: CASRKTGLLSTQYF.

The V gene is TRBV14, the J gene TRBJ1-6; D call uncertain. Trimming removed 1 base at V and 0 bases at J, with 10 bases between. This CDR3 has 17 amino acids. CDR1 is SGHDN and CDR2 is FVKESK in the germline V gene. Here the CDR3 reads CASSQVGGSSYNSPLHF. The CDR3, as DNA: TGTGCCAGCAGCCAAGTTGGCGGGAGCTCCTATAATTCACCCCTCCACTTT.

This sequence joins TRBV9 and TRBJ2-7; maybe TRBD2 (6 bases). In germline, CDR1 is SGDLS, CDR2 YYNGEE. The CDR3 spans 17 residues. V lost 4 bases and J lost 6, with 26 bases in between. In DNA, the CDR3 is TGTGCCAGCAGCCCCAGAGGGGTTACAGGACTAAGGGGCGAGCAGTACTTC. Encoded protein: CASSPRGVTGLRGEQYF.

This clone occurred a few times. The V call is TRBV28, the J call TRBJ2-3, with 9 bases matching TRBD2. Germline trimming cut 6 bases from V and 2 bases from J; bases unmatched to any gene: 6. The CDR3 contains 15 residues. Germline V gives CDR1 MDHEN, CDR2 SYDVKM. DNA of the CDR3: TGTGCCAGCAGGTCTAGCGGGGCGTCCACAGATACGCAGTATTTT. Protein: CASRSSGASTDTQYF.

The chain is built from TRBV9 and TRBJ2-1; TRBD2 matches 7 bases. The V and J ends lost 3 bases and 4 bases, in that order; junction bases with no gene match: 7. Germline loops: CDR1 SGDLS, CDR2 YYNGEE. This CDR3 has 15 amino acids. The CDR3 here is CASSATGTTYNEQFF. CDR3 nucleotides: TGTGCCAGCAGCGCTACCGGGACTACTTACAATGAGCAGTTCTTC.

The V gene is TRBV27, the J gene TRBJ1-4; a weak D match, TRBD1 (6 bases). V dropped 2 bases and J dropped 7 bases, with 11 bases sitting between them. Per germline, CDR1 MNHEY and CDR2 SMNVEV (reference sequence). The CDR3 totals 14 residues. The CDR3 reads CASSLRGTPEKLFF. CDR3 nucleotides: TGTGCCAGCAGTTTACGCGGGACACCTGAAAAACTGTTTTTT.

This clone has a handful of counts. This chain connects TRBV5-4 to TRBJ2-7; 7 positions agree with TRBD1. Germline V gene data show CDR1 as SGHNT and CDR2 as YYREEE (reference sequence). The length of the CDR3 is 13 residues. Losses at the gene ends were 4 bases for V and 2 bases for J; bases not matched to a gene: 3. CDR3 protein: CASSNGTAYEQYF. The CDR3 DNA follows: TGTGCCAGCAGCAATGGGACAGCCTACGAGCAGTACTTC.

This clone was picked up a small number of times. The chain uses TRBV5-1 and TRBJ2-3; weak D call: TRBD2 (6 bases). The CDR3 runs to 15 residues. Trimming left V 1 base short and J 2 bases short, with 11 bases between. Germline V gene sequence: CDR1 SGHRS, CDR2 YFSETQ. CDR3 nucleotide sequence: TGCGCCAGCAGCTTGACGCGGGAACCCACAGATACGCAGTATTTT. As protein: CASSLTREPTDTQYF. The complete variable domain, with remaining parts taken from reference TRBV5-1 and TRBJ2-3, reads KAGVTQTPRYLIKTRGQQVTLSCSPISGHRSVSWYQQTPGQGLQFLFEYFSETQRNKGNFPGRFSGRQFSNSRSEMNVSTLELGDSALYLCASSLTREPTDTQYFGPGTRLTVL.

V and J are TRBV10-2 and TRBJ1-2; 9 positions match TRBD1. The germline V gene has CDR1 WSHSY and CDR2 SAAADI. The CDR3 covers 16 residues. V gave up 0 bases and J gave up 3 bases; unmatched junction bases: 5. CDR3 nucleotide sequence: TGCGCCAGCAGTGAGTCAGGACAGGGGTTTGACTATGGCTACACCTTC. This encodes CASSESGQGFDYGYTF.

This clone was counted between two and nine times. At one end, the junction sequence differs from germline, possibly due to a read error. The J gene is TRBJ1-1, the V gene TRBV9; the D is unclear. The CDR3 spans 12 residues. Germline V gene sequence: CDR1 SGDLS, CDR2 YYNGEE. CDR3 in DNA: TGTGCCAGCAGCGTAGTAGGTAACAGATTAGATTTT. Residues: CASSVVGNRLDF.

The V and J genes are TRBV6-1 and TRBJ1-3; the D is unclear. This CDR3 is built from 15 residues. Germline CDR1 is MNHNS and CDR2 is SASEGT. The V gene lost 0 bases and the J gene lost 4 bases, with 10 bases spanning the gap. In DNA form, the CDR3 reads TGTGCCAGCAGTGAAGCCGTATCGTCCGGAAACACCATATATTTT. Encoded protein: CASSEAVSSGNTIYF.

A word on this clone: Other DNA sequences in this sample translate to the same CDR3. The rearrangement uses TRBV9 and TRBJ1-2, with unresolved D. V was trimmed by 0 bases and J by 3 bases, leaving 3 bases between them. Per germline, CDR1 SGDLS and CDR2 YYNGEE. The CDR3 covers 12 residues. As DNA, the CDR3 is TGTGCCAGCAGCGTAGGAGACTATGGCTACACCTTC. Its protein is CASSVGDYGYTF.

This clone has only one observation. The chain is built from TRBV7-6 and TRBJ2-7; D gene uncertain. The V gene's germline CDR1 is SGHVS and CDR2 FNYEAQ. The CDR3 has 15 amino acids. V lost 2 bases and J lost 3, with 14 bases in between. CDR3 sequence reads: CASSLTPSAIYEQYF. In DNA form, the CDR3 reads TGTGCCAGCAGCTTAACTCCTAGTGCCATCTACGAGCAGTACTTC. Drawing the rest from reference TRBV7-6 and TRBJ2-7, the complete variable domain is GAGVSQSPRYKVTKRGQDVALRCDPISGHVSLYWYRQALGQGPEFLTYFNYEAQQDKSGLPNDRFSAERPEGSISTLTIQRTEQRDSAMYRCASSLTPSAIYEQYFGPGTRLTVT.

The rearrangement links TRBV5-1 to TRBJ2-5; 11 bases are shared with TRBD2. CDR3 length: 15 residues. Germline V CDR1 and CDR2: SGHRS, YFSETQ. J was trimmed by 5 bases and V by 4 bases; bases with no gene match: 7. For the CDR3, the DNA is TGCGCCAGCAGCCCTTTAGCGGGGGGGCCGGAGACCCAGTACTTC. It codes for CASSPLAGGPETQYF. The variable domain in full, with the rest retrieved from reference TRBV5-1 and TRBJ2-5, is KAGVTQTPRYLIKTRGQQVTLSCSPISGHRSVSWYQQTPGQGLQFLFEYFSETQRNKGNFPGRFSGRQFSNSRSEMNVSTLELGDSALYLCASSPLAGGPETQYFGPGTRLLVL.

The chain employs TRBV7-2 and TRBJ2-7; TRBD2 matches 7 bases. The J segment lost 2 bases and the V segment lost 1 base, leaving 5 bases of the junction unmatched. The CDR3 runs 15 residues. CDR1 and CDR2 from the germline V gene are SGHTA and FQGNSA. Written as DNA, the CDR3 is TGTGCCAGCAGCTTAGGGCTAGCGGAGACCTACGAGCAGTACTTC. This gives the protein CASSLGLAETYEQYF.

This clone has more than one count but fewer than ten. The V gene is TRBV19, the J gene TRBJ1-1; a weak D match, TRBD1 (5 bases). V shed 1 base and J shed 4 bases, with 13 bases lying between them. Germline V gives CDR1 LNHDA, CDR2 SQIVND (reference sequence). This CDR3 region has 15 residues. DNA for the CDR3: TGTGCCAGTAGTATAGCCTTCGGGGGGATCACTGAAGCTTTCTTT. Its protein product is CASSIAFGGITEAFF.

The genes are TRBV2 and TRBJ1-5; 7 nucleotides line up with TRBD1. V shed 4 bases, J shed 8 bases, and the junction held 5 bases outside the gene matches. The germline CDR1 and CDR2 sequences are SNHLY and FYNNEI. The CDR3 has 13 amino acids. The CDR3 sequence is CASSATGMKPQHF. Here the CDR3 DNA reads TGTGCCAGCAGTGCGACAGGGATGAAGCCCCAGCATTTT.

This clone was seen just once. The rearrangement uses TRBV2 and TRBJ2-5, with D tentatively TRBD2 (5 bases). From germline, CDR1 is SNHLY and CDR2 FYNNEI. The CDR3 has 12 residues. Trimming shortened V by 1 base and J by 6 bases, and 6 bases separated the two germline ends. For the CDR3, the DNA is TGTGCCAGCAGTGAAGTCGGGAAGACCCAGTACTTC. Protein product: CASSEVGKTQYF. Full variable domain (rest looked up from reference TRBV2 and TRBJ2-5): EPEVTQTPSHQVTQMGQEVILRCVPISNHLYFYWYRQILGQKVEFLVSFYNNEISEKSEIFDDQFSVERPDGSNFTLKIRSTKLEDSAMYFCASSEVGKTQYFGPGTRLLVL.

This chain links TRBV5-1 with TRBJ2-5; 8 nucleotides agree with TRBD2. V shed 5 bases, J shed 3 bases, and the junction held 9 bases outside the gene matches. Germline loops: CDR1 SGHRS, CDR2 YFSETQ. There are 15 residues in the CDR3. CDR3 coding DNA: TGCGCCAGCAGACGCACGGGGGGGCCAGAAGAGACCCAGTACTTC. This encodes CASRRTGGPEETQYF.

This chain links TRBV7-9 with TRBJ1-2; no clear D. With 0 bases removed from V and 5 bases from J, the gap between germline ends came to 10 bases. The CDR3 is made up of 14 amino acids. The germline V gene has CDR1 SEHNR and CDR2 FQNEAQ (reference sequence). CDR3: CASSLAVGAYGYTF. The CDR3 bases are TGTGCCAGCAGCTTAGCTGTGGGAGCTTATGGCTACACCTTC.

The chain combines TRBV10-1 with TRBJ2-7; D is ambiguous. The CDR3 consists of 13 residues. Deletions cut 5 bases from V and 6 bases from J, with 14 bases between. Germline V gene sequence: CDR1 WNHNN, CDR2 SYGVQD (reference sequence). The CDR3 sequence is CASSQAPGGEQYF. In DNA form, the CDR3 reads TGCGCCAGCAGTCAAGCGCCCGGCGGCGAGCAGTACTTC.

This sequence joins TRBV5-1 and TRBJ1-4; maybe TRBD1 (5 bases). V lost 5 bases and J lost 7, with 18 bases in between. Germline V CDR1 and CDR2: SGHRS, YFSETQ. This CDR3 has 15 amino acids. The CDR3: CASSVGPLGGEKLFF. The CDR3 DNA is TGCGCCAGCAGTGTGGGACCTCTAGGCGGTGAAAAACTGTTTTTT.

The chain recombines TRBV9 with TRBJ1-3; D call uncertain. Trimming left V 0 bases short and J 6 bases short, with 4 bases between. CDR3 length equals 12 residues. CDR1 is SGDLS and CDR2 is YYNGEE in the germline V gene. This CDR3 reads CASSVGANTIYF. In DNA, the CDR3 is TGTGCCAGCAGCGTAGGGGCAAACACCATATATTTT.

The chain links TRBV6-5 to TRBJ2-1, with D tentatively TRBD1 or TRBD2 (5 bases each). The CDR3 loop spans 13 amino acids. Germline values: CDR1 MNHEY, CDR2 SVGAGI. V was pared by 8 bases and J by 6 bases, with 14 bases between. The CDR3 DNA reads TGTGCCAGCCGTACCGGGACCATCAATGAGCAGTTCTTC. Translation: CASRTGTINEQFF.

This chain links TRBV19 with TRBJ2-1; D remains ambiguous. Trimming left V 6 bases short and J 4 bases short, with 4 bases between. Germline assignment: CDR1 LNHDA and CDR2 SQIVND (reference sequence). The CDR3 runs to 11 residues. Written as DNA, the CDR3 is TGTGCCAGTAGGGGGTACAATGAGCAGTTCTTC. Protein product: CASRGYNEQFF.

The CDR3 DNA sequence: TGCGCCAGCAGCTTGGCCGACCCCGCAACTAATGAAAAACTGTTTTTT. It translates to CASSLADPATNEKLFF. The V gene is TRBV5-1, the J gene TRBJ1-4, with no clear D. Per germline, CDR1 SGHRS and CDR2 YFSETQ. Trimming left V 0 bases short and J 0 bases short, with 9 bases between. The CDR3 has 16 residues. The full variable domain, with the rest looked up from reference TRBV5-1 and TRBJ1-4, is KAGVTQTPRYLIKTRGQQVTLSCSPISGHRSVSWYQQTPGQGLQFLFEYFSETQRNKGNFPGRFSGRQFSNSRSEMNVSTLELGDSALYLCASSLADPATNEKLFFGSGTQLSVL.

The rearrangement uses TRBV11-3 and TRBJ2-2; D gene uncertain. The CDR3 sequence is 13 residues long. Trimming shortened V by 3 bases and J by 7 bases, and 9 bases separated the two germline ends. The germline V gene encodes CDR1 SGHNT and CDR2 YENEEA. The CDR3 sequence: CASSFDKGGELFF. Here the CDR3 DNA reads TGTGCCAGCAGCTTCGATAAGGGCGGGGAGCTGTTTTTT.

The chain carries TRBV14 and TRBJ2-3; D remains ambiguous. The germline gives CDR1 SGHDN, CDR2 FVKESK. The CDR3 is made up of 17 amino acids. V dropped 1 base and J dropped 2 bases, with 16 bases sitting between them. This CDR3 reads CASSQVITFSDTDTQYF. In DNA, the CDR3 is TGTGCCAGCAGCCAAGTTATAACCTTCAGTGACACAGATACGCAGTATTTT.

This chain connects TRBV29-1 to TRBJ1-1; unclear D gene. Trimming pared 3 bases from V and 7 bases from J, leaving 12 bases between. CDR1 SQVTM and CDR2 ANQGSEA come from the germline V gene. The CDR3 runs 12 residues. DNA of the CDR3: TGCAGCGTTGAGGGTCGGACCTATGAAGCTTTCTTT. Amino acids: CSVEGRTYEAFF.

This chain uses TRBV9 with TRBJ1-2; 7 bases align to TRBD1. Germline V gives CDR1 SGDLS, CDR2 YYNGEE. Unmatched junction bases numbered 7, after V lost 3 bases and J lost 2 bases. This CDR3 contains 15 residues. CDR3 in DNA: TGTGCCAGCAGCGCCGACAGGGCGACGAACTATGGCTACACCTTC. Protein product: CASSADRATNYGYTF. Full variable domain (outside the CDR3, taken from reference TRBV9 and TRBJ1-2): DSGVTQTPKHLITATGQRVTLRCSPRSGDLSVYWYQQSLDQGLQFLIQYYNGEERAKGNILERFSAQQFPDLHSELNLSSLELGDSALYFCASSADRATNYGYTFGSGTRLTVV.

The J gene is TRBJ2-2, the V gene TRBV9, with 7 bases that match TRBD1. The CDR3 covers 15 residues. CDR1 is SGDLS, CDR2 YYNGEE, per germline. V was clipped by 6 bases and J by 1 base; unmatched bases: 6. Written as DNA, the CDR3 is TGTGCCAGCACCCCAGGGACAGTGAACACCGGGGAGCTGTTTTTT. It translates to CASTPGTVNTGELFF.